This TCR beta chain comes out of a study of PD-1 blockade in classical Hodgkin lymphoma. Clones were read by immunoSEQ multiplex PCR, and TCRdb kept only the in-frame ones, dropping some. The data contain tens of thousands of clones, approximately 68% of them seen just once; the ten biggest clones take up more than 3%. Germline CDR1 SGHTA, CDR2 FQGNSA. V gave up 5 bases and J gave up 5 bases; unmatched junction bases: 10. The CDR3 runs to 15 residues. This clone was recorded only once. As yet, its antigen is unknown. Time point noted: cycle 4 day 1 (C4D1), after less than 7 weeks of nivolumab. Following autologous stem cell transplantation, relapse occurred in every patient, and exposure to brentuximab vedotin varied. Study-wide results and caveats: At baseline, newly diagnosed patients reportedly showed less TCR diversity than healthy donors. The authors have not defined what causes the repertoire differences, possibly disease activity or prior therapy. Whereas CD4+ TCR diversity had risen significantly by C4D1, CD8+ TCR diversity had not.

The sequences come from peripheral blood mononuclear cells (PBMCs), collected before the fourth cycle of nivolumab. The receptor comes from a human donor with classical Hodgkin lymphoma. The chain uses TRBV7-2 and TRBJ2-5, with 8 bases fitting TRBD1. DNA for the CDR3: TGTGCCAGCAGCAGGGTGGGACAGGAGAGGGAGACCCAGTACTTC. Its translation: CASSRVGQERETQYF.